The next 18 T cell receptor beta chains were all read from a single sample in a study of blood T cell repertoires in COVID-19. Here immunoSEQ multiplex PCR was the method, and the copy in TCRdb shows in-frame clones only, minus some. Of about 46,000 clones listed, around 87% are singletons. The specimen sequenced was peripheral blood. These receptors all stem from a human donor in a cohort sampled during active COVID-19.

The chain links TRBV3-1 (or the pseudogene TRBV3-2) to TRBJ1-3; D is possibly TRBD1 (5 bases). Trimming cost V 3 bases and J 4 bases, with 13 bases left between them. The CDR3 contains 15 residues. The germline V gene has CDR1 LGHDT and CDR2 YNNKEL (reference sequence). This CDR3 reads CASSQGLTLGNTIYF. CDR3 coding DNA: TGTGCCAGCAGCCAGGGACTCACATTGGGAAACACCATATATTTT.

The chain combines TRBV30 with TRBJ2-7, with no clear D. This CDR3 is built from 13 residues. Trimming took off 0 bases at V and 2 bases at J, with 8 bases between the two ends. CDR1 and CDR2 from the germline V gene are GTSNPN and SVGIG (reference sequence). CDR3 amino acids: CAWSVSVAYEQYF. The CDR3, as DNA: TGTGCCTGGAGTGTATCGGTGGCCTACGAGCAGTACTTC.

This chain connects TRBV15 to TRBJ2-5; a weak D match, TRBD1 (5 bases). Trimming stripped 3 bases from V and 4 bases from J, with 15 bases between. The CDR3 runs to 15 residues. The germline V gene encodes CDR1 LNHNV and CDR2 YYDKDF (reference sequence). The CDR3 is CATSRSTGIGETQYF. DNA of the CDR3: TGTGCCACCAGCAGGAGTACAGGAATAGGAGAGACCCAGTACTTC.

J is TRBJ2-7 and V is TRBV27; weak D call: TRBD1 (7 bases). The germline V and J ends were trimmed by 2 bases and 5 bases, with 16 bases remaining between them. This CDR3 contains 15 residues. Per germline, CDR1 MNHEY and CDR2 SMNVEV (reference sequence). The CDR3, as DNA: TGTGCCAGCAGTTTAAGGCAGGGGGGATTCGACGAGCAGTACTTC. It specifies CASSLRQGGFDEQYF.

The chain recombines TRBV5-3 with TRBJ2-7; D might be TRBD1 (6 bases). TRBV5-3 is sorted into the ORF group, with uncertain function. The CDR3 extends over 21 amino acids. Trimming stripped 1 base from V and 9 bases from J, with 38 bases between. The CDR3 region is CARSLPKPPGHRGCPVTGQYF. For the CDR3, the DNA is TGTGCCAGAAGCTTGCCAAAGCCCCCGGGACATAGGGGGTGTCCCGTGACGGGGCAGTACTTC.

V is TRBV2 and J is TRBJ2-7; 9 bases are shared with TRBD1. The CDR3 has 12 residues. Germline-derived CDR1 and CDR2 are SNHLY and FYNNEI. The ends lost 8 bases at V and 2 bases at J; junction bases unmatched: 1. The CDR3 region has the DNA TGTGCCAGCCGGGACAGGGCCTACGAGCAGTACTTC. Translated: CASRDRAYEQYF.

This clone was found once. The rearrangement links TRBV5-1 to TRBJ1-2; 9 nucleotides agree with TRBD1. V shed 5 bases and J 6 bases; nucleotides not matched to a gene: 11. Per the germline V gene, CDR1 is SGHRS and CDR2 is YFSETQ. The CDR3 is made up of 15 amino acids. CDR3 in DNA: TGCGCCAGCAGAGCCCGACCCGGGACAGGGAATGGCTACACCTTC. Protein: CASRARPGTGNGYTF.

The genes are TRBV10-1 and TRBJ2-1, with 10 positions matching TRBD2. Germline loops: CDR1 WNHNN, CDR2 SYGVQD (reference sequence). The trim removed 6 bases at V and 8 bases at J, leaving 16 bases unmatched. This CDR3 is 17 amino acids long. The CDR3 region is CASSPGGSGGRGDEQFF. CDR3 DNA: TGCGCCAGCAGCCCCGGTGGTAGCGGGGGGCGAGGGGATGAGCAGTTCTTC.

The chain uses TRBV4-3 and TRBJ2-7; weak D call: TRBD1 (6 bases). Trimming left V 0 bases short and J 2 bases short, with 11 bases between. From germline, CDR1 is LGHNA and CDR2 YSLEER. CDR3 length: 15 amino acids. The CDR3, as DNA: TGCGCCAGCAGCCAAGAAACAGAGGGGGCCTACGAGCAGTACTTC. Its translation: CASSQETEGAYEQYF.

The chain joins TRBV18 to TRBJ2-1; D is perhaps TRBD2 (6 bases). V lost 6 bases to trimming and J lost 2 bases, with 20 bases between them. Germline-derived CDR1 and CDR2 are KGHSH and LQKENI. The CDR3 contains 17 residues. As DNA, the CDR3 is TGTGCCAGCTCGCCCGCCCTGGGCGGGATAACCTACAATGAGCAGTTCTTC. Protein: CASSPALGGITYNEQFF.

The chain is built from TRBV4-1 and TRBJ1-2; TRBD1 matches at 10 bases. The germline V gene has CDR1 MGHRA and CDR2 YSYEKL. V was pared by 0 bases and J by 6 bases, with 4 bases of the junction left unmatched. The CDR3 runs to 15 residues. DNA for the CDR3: TGCGCCAGCAGCCAAGATCCGACAGGGGGCGATGGCTACACCTTC. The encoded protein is CASSQDPTGGDGYTF.

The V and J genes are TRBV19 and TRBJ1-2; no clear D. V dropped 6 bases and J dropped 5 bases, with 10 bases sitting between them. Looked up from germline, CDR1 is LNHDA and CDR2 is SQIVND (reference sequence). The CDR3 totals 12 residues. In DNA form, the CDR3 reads TGTGCCAGTAGGGCGACAAGTTATGGCTACACCTTC. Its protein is CASRATSYGYTF.

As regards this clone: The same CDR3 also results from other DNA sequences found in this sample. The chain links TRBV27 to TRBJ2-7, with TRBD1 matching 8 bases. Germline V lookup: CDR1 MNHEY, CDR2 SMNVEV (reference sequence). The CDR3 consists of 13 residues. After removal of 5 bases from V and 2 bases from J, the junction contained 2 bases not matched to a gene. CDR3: CASSGQGTYEQYF. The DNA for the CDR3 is TGTGCCAGCAGTGGACAGGGCACCTACGAGCAGTACTTC.

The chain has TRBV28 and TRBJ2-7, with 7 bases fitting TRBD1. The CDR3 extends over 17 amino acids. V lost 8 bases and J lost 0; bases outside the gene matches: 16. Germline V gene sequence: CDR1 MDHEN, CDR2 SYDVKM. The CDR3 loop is CASEGAAHSPSSYEQYF. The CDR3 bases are TGTGCCAGCGAGGGGGCAGCGCACTCCCCTAGCTCCTACGAGCAGTACTTC.

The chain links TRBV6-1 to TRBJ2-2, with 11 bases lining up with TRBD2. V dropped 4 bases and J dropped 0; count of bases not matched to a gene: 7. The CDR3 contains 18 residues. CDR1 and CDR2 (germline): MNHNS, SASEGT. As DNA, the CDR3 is TGTGCCAGCAGTGGGGGCATACTAGCGGGGGCGAACACCGGGGAGCTGTTTTTT. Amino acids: CASSGGILAGANTGELFF.

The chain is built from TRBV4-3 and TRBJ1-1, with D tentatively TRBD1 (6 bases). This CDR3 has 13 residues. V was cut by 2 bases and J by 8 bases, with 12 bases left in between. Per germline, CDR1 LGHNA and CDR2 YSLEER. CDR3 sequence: CASSQKRTAEAFF. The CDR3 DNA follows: TGCGCCAGCAGCCAAAAGCGGACAGCCGAAGCTTTCTTT.

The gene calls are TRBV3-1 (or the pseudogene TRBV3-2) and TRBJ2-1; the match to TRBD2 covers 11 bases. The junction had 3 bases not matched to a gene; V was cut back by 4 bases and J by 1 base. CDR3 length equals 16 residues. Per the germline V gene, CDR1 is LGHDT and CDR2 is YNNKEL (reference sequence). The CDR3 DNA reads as TGTGCCAGCAGCCCTAGCGGGAGGAAGTCCTACAATGAGCAGTTCTTC. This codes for CASSPSGRKSYNEQFF.

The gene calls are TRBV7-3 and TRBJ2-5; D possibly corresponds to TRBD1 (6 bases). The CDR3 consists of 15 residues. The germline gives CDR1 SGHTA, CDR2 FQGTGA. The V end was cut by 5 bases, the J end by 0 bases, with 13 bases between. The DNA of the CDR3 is TGTGCCAGCAGCCCCGGGACAACGTACCAAGAGACCCAGTACTTC. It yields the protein CASSPGTTYQETQYF.